Listed below are T cell receptor beta chains from one sample, sequenced in a study of shared clonotypes between healthy human individuals. Clones were read by immunoSEQ multiplex PCR, and TCRdb kept only the in-frame ones, dropping some. This sample has hundreds of thousands of clones; around 95% occur once, and the top ten carry approximately 0.11%. Sequenced material: naive CD8+ T cells sorted from blood. These TCRs come from a woman aged 25 to 39 in good health. Both conserved end residues are part of each CDR3. Each record gives: V gene, D gene, J gene, clone size, CDR3 protein, CDR3 DNA. The D gene is left open where the match is weak. Some rows mark clone size as missing; the rest say once, few, many or name a class of expanded clone.

v_call: TRBV15; d_call: -; j_call: TRBJ2-1; clone_size: once; cdr3_aa: CATSRDRTYRNEQFF; cdr3_nt: TGTGCCACCAGCAGAGATCGGACCTATCGGAATGAGCAGTTCTTC
v_call: TRBV5-8; d_call: TRBD2; j_call: TRBJ2-5; clone_size: -; cdr3_aa: CASSLGLAGIKEETQYF; cdr3_nt: TGTGCCAGCAGCTTGGGACTAGCGGGAATAAAGGAGGAGACCCAGTACTTC
v_call: TRBV27; d_call: TRBD1; j_call: TRBJ1-5; clone_size: -; cdr3_aa: CASSWTGFEGQPQHF; cdr3_nt: TGTGCCAGCAGTTGGACAGGGTTTGAGGGTCAGCCCCAGCATTTT
v_call: TRBV11-2; d_call: -; j_call: TRBJ2-7; clone_size: -; cdr3_aa: CASSLINEQYF; cdr3_nt: TGTGCCAGCAGCTTAATTAACGAGCAGTACTTC
v_call: TRBV4-2; d_call: -; j_call: TRBJ2-7; clone_size: few; cdr3_aa: CASSQDGPGYEQYF; cdr3_nt: TGTGCCAGCAGCCAAGATGGGCCCGGATACGAGCAGTACTTC
v_call: TRBV5-6; d_call: -; j_call: TRBJ2-5; clone_size: once; cdr3_aa: CASSFRGMETQYF; cdr3_nt: TGTGCCAGCAGCTTCCGGGGTATGGAGACCCAGTACTTC
v_call: TRBV27; d_call: -; j_call: TRBJ2-3; clone_size: -; cdr3_aa: CASSLSPSGADTQYF; cdr3_nt: TGTGCCAGCAGTTTATCCCCAAGTGGGGCAGATACGCAGTATTTT
v_call: TRBV28; d_call: -; j_call: TRBJ1-2; clone_size: -; cdr3_aa: CASSSPHRVAGYTF; cdr3_nt: TGTGCCAGCAGTTCCCCCCACAGGGTCGCTGGCTACACCTTC
v_call: TRBV7-8; d_call: TRBD1; j_call: TRBJ1-5; clone_size: -; cdr3_aa: CASSLPGQGASNQPQHF; cdr3_nt: TGTGCCAGCAGCTTACCAGGACAGGGGGCGAGCAATCAGCCCCAGCATTTT
v_call: TRBV7-9; d_call: -; j_call: TRBJ2-7; clone_size: -; cdr3_aa: CASSLGRGEVYEQYF; cdr3_nt: TGTGCCAGCAGCCTAGGTAGGGGGGAGGTCTACGAGCAGTACTTC
v_call: TRBV7-9; d_call: -; j_call: TRBJ1-5; clone_size: -; cdr3_aa: CASSFGVLGNQPQHF; cdr3_nt: TGTGCCAGCAGCTTCGGGGTATTGGGCAATCAGCCCCAGCATTTT
v_call: TRBV29-1; d_call: TRBD1; j_call: TRBJ2-7; clone_size: -; cdr3_aa: CSVDQRTGGEYEQYF; cdr3_nt: TGCAGCGTTGATCAAAGGACAGGGGGCGAGTACGAGCAGTACTTC